This TCR beta chain emerged from a study of tumor and adjacent non-tumor tissue in lung cancer. On the study more broadly: The patients, 9 to 11 men and a few women, were roughly 30 to 76 with stage I to III disease.

The template was RNA from unsorted bulk tissue. Comments on this clonotype: No antigen is known for it. A much larger clone lies one base from this, so it may be a read error.

Three rounds of nested PCR, following a modified ARM-PCR protocol, produced the TCRbeta library. TCRdb independently ran MiXCR on the multiplex PCR reads; one entry per CDR3 protein. Counted here are about 120,000 distinct CDR3 sequences, 66% occurring once; the ten biggest clones make up around 13%. Findings of the study overall: In normal lung, the top 100 clones were significantly more dominant than in tumor. Significantly higher TCR diversity was found in tumor than normal lung.

Per germline, CDR1 DFQATT and CDR2 SNEGSKA (reference sequence). The CDR3 sequence is 12 residues long. This chain connects TRBV20-1 to TRBJ1-4; perhaps TRBD1 as D (5 bases). The sequence derives from a man younger than 40 with non-small cell lung cancer. Sample: lung tumor tissue. CDR3 region: CNARQGLEKLFF. The CDR3, as DNA: TGCAATGCTCGCCAGGGCCTTGAAAAACTGTTTTTT.